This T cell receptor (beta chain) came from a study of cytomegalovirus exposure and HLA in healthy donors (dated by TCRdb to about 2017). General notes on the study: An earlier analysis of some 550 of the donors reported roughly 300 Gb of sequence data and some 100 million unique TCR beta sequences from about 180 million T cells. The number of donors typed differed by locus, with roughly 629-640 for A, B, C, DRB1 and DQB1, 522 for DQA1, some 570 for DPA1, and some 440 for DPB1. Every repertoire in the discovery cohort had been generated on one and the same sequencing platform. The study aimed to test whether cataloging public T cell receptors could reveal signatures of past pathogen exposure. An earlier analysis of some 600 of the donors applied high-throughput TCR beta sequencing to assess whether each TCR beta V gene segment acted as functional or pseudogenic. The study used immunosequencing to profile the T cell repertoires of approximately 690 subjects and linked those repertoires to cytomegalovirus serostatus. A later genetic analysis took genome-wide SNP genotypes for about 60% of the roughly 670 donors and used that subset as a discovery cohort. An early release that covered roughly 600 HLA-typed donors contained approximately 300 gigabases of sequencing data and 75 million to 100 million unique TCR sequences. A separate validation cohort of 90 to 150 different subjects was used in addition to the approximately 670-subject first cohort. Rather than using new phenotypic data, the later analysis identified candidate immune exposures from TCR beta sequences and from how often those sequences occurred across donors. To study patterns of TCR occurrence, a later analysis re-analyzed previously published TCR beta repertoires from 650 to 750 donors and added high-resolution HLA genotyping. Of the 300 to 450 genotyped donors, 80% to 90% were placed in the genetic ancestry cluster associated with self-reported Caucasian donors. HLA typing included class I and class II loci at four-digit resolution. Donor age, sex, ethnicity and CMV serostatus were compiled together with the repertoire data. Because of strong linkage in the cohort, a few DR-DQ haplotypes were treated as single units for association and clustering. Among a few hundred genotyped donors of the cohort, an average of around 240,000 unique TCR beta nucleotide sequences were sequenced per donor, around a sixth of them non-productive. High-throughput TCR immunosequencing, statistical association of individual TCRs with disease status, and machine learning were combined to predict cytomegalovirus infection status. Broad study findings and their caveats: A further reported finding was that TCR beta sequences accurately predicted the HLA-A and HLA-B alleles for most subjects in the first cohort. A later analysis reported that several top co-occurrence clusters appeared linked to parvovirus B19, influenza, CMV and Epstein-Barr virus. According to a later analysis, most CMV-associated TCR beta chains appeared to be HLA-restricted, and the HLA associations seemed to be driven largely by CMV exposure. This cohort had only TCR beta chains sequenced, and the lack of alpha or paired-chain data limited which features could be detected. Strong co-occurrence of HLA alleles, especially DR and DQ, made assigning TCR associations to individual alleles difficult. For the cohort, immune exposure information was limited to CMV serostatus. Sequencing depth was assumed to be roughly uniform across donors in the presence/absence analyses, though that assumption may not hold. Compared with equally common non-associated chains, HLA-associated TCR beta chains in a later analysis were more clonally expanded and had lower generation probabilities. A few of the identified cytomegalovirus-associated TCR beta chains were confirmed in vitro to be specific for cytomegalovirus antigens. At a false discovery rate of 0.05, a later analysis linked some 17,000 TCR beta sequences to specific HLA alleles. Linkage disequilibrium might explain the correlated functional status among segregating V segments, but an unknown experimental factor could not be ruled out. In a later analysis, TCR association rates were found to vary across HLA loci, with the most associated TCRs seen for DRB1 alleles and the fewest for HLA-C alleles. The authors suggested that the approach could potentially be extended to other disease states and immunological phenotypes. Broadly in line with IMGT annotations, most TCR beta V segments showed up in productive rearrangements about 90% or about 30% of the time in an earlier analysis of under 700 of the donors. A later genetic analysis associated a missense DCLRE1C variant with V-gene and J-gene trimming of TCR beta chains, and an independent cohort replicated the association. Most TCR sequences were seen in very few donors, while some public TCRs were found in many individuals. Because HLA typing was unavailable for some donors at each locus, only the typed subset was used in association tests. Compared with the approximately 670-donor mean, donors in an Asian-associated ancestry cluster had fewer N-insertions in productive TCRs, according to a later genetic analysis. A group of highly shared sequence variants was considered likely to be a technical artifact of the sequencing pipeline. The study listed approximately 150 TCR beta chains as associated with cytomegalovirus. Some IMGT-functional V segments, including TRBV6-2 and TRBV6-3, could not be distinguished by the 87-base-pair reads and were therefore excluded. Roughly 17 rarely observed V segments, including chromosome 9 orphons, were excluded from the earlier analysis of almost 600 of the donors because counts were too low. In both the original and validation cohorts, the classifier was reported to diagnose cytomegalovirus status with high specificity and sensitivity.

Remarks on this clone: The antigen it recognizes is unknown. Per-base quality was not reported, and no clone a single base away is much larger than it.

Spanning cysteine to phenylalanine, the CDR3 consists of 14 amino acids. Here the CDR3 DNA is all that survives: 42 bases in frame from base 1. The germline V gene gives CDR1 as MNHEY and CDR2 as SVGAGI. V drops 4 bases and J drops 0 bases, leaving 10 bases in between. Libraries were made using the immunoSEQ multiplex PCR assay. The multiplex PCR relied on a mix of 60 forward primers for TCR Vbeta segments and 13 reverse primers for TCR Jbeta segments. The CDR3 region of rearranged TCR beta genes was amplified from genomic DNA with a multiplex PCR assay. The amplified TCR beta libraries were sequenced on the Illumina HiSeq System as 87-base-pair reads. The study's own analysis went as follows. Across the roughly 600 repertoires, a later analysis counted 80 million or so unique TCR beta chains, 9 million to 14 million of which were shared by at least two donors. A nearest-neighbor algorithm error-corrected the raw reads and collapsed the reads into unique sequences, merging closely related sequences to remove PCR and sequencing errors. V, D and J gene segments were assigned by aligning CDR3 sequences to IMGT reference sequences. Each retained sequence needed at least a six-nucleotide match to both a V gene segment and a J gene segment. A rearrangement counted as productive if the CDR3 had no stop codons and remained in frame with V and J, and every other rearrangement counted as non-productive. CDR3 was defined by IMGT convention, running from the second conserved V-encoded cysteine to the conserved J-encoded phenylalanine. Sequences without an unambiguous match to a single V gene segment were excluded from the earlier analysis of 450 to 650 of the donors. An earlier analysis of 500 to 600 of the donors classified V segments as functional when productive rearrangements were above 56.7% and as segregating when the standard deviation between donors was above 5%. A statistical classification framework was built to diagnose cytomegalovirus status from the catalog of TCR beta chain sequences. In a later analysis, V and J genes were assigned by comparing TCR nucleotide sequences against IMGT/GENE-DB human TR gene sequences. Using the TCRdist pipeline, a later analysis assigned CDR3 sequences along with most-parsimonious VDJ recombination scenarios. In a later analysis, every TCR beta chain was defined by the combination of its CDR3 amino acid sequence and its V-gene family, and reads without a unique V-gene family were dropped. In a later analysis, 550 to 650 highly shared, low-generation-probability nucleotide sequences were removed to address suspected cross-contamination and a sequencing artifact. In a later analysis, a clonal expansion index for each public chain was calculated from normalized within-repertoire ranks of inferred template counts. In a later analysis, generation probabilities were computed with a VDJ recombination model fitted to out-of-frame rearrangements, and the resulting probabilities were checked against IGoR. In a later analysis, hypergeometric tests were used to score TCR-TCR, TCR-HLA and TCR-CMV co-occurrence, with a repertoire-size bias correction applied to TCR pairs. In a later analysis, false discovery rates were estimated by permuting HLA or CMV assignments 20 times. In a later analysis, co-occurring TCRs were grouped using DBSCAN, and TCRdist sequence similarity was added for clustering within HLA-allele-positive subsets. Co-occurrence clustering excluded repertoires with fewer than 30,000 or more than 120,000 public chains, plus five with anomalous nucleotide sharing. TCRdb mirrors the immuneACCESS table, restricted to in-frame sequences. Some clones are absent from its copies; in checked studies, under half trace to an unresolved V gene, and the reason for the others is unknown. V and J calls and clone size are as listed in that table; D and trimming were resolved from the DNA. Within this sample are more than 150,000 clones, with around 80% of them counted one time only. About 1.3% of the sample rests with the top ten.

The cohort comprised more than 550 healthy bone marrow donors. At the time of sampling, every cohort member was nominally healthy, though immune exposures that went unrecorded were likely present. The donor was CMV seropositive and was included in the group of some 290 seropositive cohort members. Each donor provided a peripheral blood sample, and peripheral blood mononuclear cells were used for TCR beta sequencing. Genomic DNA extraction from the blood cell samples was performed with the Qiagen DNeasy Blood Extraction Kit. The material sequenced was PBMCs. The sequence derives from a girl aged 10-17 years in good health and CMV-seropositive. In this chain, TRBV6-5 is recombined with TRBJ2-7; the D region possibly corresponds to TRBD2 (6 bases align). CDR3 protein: CASSSDGSSYEQYF. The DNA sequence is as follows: TGTGCCAGCAGTTCTGACGGGAGCTCCTACGAGCAGTACTTC.